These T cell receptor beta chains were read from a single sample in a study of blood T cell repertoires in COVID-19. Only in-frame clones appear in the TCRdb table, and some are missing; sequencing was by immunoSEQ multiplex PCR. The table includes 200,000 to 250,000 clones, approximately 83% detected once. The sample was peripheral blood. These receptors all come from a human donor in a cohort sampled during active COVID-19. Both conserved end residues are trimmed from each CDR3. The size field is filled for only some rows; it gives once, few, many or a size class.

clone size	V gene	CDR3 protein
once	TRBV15	ATSTILSNQPQH
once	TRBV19	ASTGGRGSATDTQY
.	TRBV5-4	ASTQTGTTEAF
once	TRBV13	ASSLRAGEYTGELF
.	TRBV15	ATSREGSGETDTQY
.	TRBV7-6	ASSFGVAGVETQY
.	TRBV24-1	ATSDLQGLAGAETQY
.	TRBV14	ASSQGGGRETQY
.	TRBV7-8	ASSPPRAPELF
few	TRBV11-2	ASSLDQGVYSEQY
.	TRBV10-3	ATSSTGDIDEAF
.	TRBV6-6	ASRLTGTGAHEQF
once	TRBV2	ASSVGQGAGTGELF
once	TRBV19	ASSPGGGTEAF
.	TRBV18	ASSPDRDYGYT
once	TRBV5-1	ASSFTSGGYNEQF